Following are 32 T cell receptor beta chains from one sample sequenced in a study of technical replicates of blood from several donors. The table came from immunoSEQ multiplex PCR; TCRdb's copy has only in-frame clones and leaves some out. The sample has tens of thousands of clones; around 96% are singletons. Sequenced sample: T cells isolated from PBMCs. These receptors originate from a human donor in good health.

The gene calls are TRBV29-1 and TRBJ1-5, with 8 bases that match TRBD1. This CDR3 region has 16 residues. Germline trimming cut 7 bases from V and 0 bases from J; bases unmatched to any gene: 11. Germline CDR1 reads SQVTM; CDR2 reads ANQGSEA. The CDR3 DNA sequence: TGCAGCGCCGCGGGGACAGGAGATTATAGCAATCAGCCCCAGCATTTT. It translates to CSAAGTGDYSNQPQHF.

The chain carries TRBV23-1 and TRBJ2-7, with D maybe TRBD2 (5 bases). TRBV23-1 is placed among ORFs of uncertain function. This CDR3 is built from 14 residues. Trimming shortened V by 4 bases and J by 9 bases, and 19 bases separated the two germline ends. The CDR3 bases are TGCGCCAGCAGTCCCCGCAGGAGGTCCATCGGGCAGTACTTC. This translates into CASSPRRRSIGQYF.

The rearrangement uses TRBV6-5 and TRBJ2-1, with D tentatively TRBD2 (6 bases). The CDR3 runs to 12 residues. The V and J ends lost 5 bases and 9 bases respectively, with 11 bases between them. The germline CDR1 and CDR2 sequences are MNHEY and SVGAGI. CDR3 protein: CASSESGFEQFF. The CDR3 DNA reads TGTGCCAGCAGTGAAAGCGGGTTTGAGCAGTTCTTC.

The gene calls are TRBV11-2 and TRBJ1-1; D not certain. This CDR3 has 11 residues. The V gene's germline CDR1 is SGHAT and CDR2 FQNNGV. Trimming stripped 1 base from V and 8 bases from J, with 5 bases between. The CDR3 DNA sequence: TGTGCCAGCAGCTTAGTCAGAGAAGCTTTCTTT. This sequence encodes CASSLVREAFF. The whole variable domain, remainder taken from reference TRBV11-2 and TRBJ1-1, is EAGVAQSPRYKIIEKRQSVAFWCNPISGHATLYWYQQILGQGPKLLIQFQNNGVVDDSQLPKDRFSAERLKGVDSTLKIQPAKLEDSAVYLCASSLVREAFFGQGTRLTVV.

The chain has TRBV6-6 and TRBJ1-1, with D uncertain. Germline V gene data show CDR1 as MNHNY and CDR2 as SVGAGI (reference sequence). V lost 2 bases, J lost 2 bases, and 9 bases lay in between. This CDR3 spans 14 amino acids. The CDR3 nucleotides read TGTGCCAGCAGTTACCCCACAAGAAACACTGAAGCTTTCTTT. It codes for CASSYPTRNTEAFF.

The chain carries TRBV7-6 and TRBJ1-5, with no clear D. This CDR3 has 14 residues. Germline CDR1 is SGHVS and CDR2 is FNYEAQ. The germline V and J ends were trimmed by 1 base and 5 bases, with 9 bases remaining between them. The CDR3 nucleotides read TGTGCCAGCAGCTTAGGTTTGGGAGATCAGCCCCAGCATTTT. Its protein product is CASSLGLGDQPQHF. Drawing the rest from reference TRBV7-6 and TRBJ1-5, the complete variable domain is GAGVSQSPRYKVTKRGQDVALRCDPISGHVSLYWYRQALGQGPEFLTYFNYEAQQDKSGLPNDRFSAERPEGSISTLTIQRTEQRDSAMYRCASSLGLGDQPQHFGDGTRLSIL.

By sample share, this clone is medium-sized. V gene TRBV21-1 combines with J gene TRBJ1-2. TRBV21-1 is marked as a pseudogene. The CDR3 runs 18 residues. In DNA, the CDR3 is TGTGCCAGCAGCCCCAGGTGGTGGCGGCAGGGGAGGGACTATGGCTACACCTTC. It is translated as CASSPRWWRQGRDYGYTF.

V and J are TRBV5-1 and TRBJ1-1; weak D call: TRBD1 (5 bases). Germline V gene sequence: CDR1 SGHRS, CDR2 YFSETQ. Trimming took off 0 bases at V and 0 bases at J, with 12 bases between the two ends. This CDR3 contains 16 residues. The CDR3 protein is CASSLAVFRVNTEAFF. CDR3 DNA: TGCGCCAGCAGCTTGGCCGTCTTCAGGGTGAACACTGAAGCTTTCTTT.

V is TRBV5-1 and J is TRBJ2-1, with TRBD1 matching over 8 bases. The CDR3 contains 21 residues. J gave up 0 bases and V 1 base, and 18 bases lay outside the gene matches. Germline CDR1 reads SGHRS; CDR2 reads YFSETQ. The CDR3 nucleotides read TGCGCCAGCAGCTTGCCGGCCCAACAGGGGGGATTACTCAGCTCCTACAATGAGCAGTTCTTC. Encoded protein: CASSLPAQQGGLLSSYNEQFF.

CDR3 region: CAIPAEGGADTEAFF. The CDR3 nucleotides read TGTGCCATCCCAGCGGAGGGAGGGGCCGACACTGAAGCTTTCTTT. V usage is TRBV10-3 and J usage is TRBJ1-1, with D possibly being TRBD1 (5 bases). Trimming shortened V by 8 bases and J by 3 bases, and 19 bases separated the two germline ends. The CDR3 has 15 amino acids. The germline V gene encodes CDR1 ENHRY and CDR2 SYGVKD.

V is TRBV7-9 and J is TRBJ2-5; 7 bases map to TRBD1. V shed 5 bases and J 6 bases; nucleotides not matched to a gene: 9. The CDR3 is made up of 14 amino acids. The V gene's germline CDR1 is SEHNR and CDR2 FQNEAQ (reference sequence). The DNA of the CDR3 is TGTGCCAGCAGCCAGGAAGGGGGCGGCCAGACCCAGTACTTC. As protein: CASSQEGGGQTQYF.

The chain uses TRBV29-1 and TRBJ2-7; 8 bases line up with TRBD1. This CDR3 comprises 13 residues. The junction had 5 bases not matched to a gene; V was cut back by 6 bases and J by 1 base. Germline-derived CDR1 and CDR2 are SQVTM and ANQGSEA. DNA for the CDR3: TGCAGCGTCTCCGGGACAGGATCCTACGAGCAGTACTTC. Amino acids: CSVSGTGSYEQYF.

The CDR3 region has the DNA TGTGCCAGCAGTTACGCAACTCACAACTATGGCTACACCTTC. It translates to CASSYATHNYGYTF. The chain links TRBV6-5 to TRBJ1-2; no firm D call. The CDR3 has 14 residues. Trimming stripped 2 bases from V and 2 bases from J, with 9 bases between. Germline V gives CDR1 MNHEY, CDR2 SVGAGI.

CDR3 sequence: CASSEGTSGHTYNEQFF. The CDR3 nucleotides are TGTGCCAGCAGTGAAGGGACTAGCGGTCACACCTACAATGAGCAGTTCTTC. The chain couples TRBV6-1 to TRBJ2-1; 10 bases map to TRBD2. After removal of 1 base from V and 2 bases from J, the junction contained 5 bases not matched to a gene. Germline-derived CDR1 and CDR2 are MNHNS and SASEGT. This CDR3 comprises 17 residues.

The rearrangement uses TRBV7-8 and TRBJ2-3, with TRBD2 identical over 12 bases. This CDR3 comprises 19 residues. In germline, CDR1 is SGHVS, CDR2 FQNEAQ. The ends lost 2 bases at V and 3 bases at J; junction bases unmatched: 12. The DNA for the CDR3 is TGTGCCAGCAGCTTAACGACTAGCGGGAGCAGGATTGTTACAGATACGCAGTATTTT. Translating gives CASSLTTSGSRIVTDTQYF. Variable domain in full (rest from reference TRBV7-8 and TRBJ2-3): GAGVSQSPRYKVAKRGQDVALRCDPISGHVSLFWYQQALGQGPEFLTYFQNEAQLDKSGLPSDRFFAERPEGSVSTLKIQRTQQEDSAVYLCASSLTTSGSRIVTDTQYFGPGTRLTVL.

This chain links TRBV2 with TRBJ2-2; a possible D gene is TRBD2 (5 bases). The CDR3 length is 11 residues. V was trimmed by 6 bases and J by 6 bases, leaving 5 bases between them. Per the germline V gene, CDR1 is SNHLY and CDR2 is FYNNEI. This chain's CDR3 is CASREAGELFF. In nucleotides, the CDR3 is TGTGCCAGCAGGGAGGCCGGGGAGCTGTTTTTT.

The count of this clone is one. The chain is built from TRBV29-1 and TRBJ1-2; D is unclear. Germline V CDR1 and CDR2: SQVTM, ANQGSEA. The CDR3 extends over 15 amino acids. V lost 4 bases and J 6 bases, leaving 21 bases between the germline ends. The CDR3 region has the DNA TGCAGCGTTGCGTCGGTGTCCGGACTTGCAAATGGCTACACCTTC. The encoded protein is CSVASVSGLANGYTF.

CDR3 sequence reads: CASSFDRFGGYNSPLHF. The CDR3 DNA sequence: TGTGCCAGCAGCTTCGACCGGTTTGGGGGGTATAATTCACCCCTCCACTTT. This sequence joins TRBV11-2 and TRBJ1-6; possibly TRBD1 for D (5 bases). Per germline, CDR1 SGHAT and CDR2 FQNNGV. V was cut by 3 bases and J by 4 bases, with 16 bases left in between. The CDR3 sequence is 17 residues long.

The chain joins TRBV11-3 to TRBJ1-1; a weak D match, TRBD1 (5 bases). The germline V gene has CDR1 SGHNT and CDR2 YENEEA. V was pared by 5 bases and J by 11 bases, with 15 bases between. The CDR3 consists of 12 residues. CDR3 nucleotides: TGTGCCAGCAGCCGGGACTCCGCTGGGGCTTTCTTT. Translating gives CASSRDSAGAFF.

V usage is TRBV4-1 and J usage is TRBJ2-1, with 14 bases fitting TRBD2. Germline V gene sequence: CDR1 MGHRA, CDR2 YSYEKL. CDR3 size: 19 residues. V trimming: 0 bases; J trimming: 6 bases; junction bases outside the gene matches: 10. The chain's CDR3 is CASSQDYGTSGSYFNEQFF. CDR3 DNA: TGCGCCAGCAGCCAAGATTACGGGACTAGCGGGAGTTATTTCAATGAGCAGTTCTTC.

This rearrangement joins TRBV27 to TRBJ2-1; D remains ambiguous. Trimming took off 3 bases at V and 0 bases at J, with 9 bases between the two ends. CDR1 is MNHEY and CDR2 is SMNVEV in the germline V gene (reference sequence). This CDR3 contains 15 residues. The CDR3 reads CASSFGRSSYNEQFF. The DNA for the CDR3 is TGTGCCAGCAGTTTCGGTAGGAGCTCCTACAATGAGCAGTTCTTC.

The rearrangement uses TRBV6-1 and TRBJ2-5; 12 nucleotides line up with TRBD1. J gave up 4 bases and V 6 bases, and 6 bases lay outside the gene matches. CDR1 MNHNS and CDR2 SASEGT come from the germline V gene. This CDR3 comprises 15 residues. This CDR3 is CASRPGQGARETQYF. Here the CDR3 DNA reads TGTGCCAGCAGACCGGGACAGGGGGCAAGAGAGACCCAGTACTTC.

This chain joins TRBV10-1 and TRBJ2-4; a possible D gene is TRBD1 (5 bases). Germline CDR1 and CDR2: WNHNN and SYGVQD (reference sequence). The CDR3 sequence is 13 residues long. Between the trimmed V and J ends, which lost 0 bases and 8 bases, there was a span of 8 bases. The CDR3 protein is CASSESLQDIQYF. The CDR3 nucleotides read TGCGCCAGCAGTGAGTCGTTACAGGACATTCAGTACTTC.

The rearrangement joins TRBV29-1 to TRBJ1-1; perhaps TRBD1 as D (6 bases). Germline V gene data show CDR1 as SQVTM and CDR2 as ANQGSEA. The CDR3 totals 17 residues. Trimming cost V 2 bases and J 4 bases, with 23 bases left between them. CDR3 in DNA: TGCAGCGTTGAAATAGTACTGGACAGCCCTTTTATCACTGAAGCTTTCTTT. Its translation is CSVEIVLDSPFITEAFF.

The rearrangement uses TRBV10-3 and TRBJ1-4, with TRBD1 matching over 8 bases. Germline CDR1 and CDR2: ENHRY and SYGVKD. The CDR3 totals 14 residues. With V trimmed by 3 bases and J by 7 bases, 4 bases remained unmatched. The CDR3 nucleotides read TGTGCCATCAGTGATAGACAGGGGAGTGAAAAACTGTTTTTT. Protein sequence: CAISDRQGSEKLFF.

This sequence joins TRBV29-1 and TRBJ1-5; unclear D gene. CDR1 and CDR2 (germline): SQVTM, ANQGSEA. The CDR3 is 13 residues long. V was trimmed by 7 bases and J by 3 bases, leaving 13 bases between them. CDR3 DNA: TGCAGCGCCCAGGTCCACATCAATCAGCCCCAGCATTTT. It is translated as CSAQVHINQPQHF.

In nucleotides, the CDR3 is TGTGCCAGCTCACCAACGACAGGGGTTAACACTGAAGCTTTCTTT. Its translation: CASSPTTGVNTEAFF. The rearrangement links TRBV18 to TRBJ1-1, with 8 positions matching TRBD1. Germline CDR1 is KGHSH and CDR2 is LQKENI. Trimming took 2 bases from V and 2 from J; bases not matched to a gene: 4. The CDR3 covers 15 residues.

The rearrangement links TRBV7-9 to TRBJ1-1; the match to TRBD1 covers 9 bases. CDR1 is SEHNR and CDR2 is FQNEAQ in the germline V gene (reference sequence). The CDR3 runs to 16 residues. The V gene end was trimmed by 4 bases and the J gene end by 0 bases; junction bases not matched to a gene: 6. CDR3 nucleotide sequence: TGTGCCAGCAGCTCCCCGGGACAGGGAGTGAACACTGAAGCTTTCTTT. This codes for CASSSPGQGVNTEAFF.

The CDR3 nucleotides read TGTGCCAGCAGGCAGGGCTCAATCACCGGGGAGCTGTTTTTT. It is translated as CASRQGSITGELFF. The chain uses TRBV27 and TRBJ2-2; possible D gene TRBD1, 5 bases. Germline loops: CDR1 MNHEY, CDR2 SMNVEV (reference sequence). The CDR3 is 14 residues long. Between the trimmed V and J ends, which lost 6 bases and 4 bases, there was a span of 12 bases.

CDR3 loop: CASSQGQGPFGEQFF. CDR3 bases: TGCGCCAGCAGCCAAGGACAGGGCCCATTTGGTGAGCAGTTCTTC. V is TRBV4-1 and J is TRBJ2-1, with 7 bases matching TRBD1. From germline, CDR1 is MGHRA and CDR2 YSYEKL. The CDR3 is made up of 15 amino acids. V lost 1 base to trimming and J lost 9 bases; unmatched junction nucleotides: 9.

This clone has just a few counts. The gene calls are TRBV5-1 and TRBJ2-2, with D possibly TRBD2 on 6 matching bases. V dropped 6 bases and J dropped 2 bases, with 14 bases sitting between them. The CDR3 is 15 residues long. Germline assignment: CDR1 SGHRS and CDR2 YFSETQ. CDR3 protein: CASKLAVPNTGELFF. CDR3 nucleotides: TGCGCCAGCAAATTAGCGGTCCCCAACACCGGGGAGCTGTTTTTT.

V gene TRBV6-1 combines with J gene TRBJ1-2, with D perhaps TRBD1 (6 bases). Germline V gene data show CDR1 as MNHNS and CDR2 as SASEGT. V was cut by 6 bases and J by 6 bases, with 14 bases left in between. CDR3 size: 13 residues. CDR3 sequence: CASRVGAADGYTF. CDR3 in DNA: TGTGCCAGCAGGGTGGGGGCGGCGGATGGCTACACCTTC.